A single sample is the source of the 14 T cell receptor beta chains below, sequenced in a study of Ad26.COV2.S vaccination and SARS-CoV-2 variants. Treatment indicated: 15 to 20 received Ad26.COV2.S at low or high dose, single or two shots; about 5 received placebo; per-sample allocation not given. Material that was analyzed had been drawn on day 63 after the first vaccine or placebo injection. The data were produced by immunoSEQ multiplex PCR, yet TCRdb's version contains in-frame clones alone and is incomplete. Counted here are fewer than 500,000 clones, less than 95% occurring once; the ten biggest clones make up about 4.5%. Here the sequenced sample was peripheral blood, taken in a trial of Ad26.COV2.S vaccine versus placebo. These receptors were collected from a person between 18 and 59 years old who received the Ad26.COV2.S COVID-19 vaccine or a placebo.

The rearrangement uses TRBV11-2 and TRBJ1-2; D gene ambiguous. The CDR3 spans 16 residues. Deletions cut 5 bases from V and 1 base from J, with 17 bases between. Per germline, CDR1 SGHAT and CDR2 FQNNGV. CDR3 nucleotide sequence: TGTGCCAGCAGCCCCCTATACAGATCCCATAACTATGGCTACACCTTC. It specifies CASSPLYRSHNYGYTF.

The chain links TRBV5-1 to TRBJ2-1, with D perhaps being TRBD1 or TRBD2 (5 bases each). The CDR3 totals 15 residues. V was trimmed by 5 bases and J by 1 base, leaving 13 bases between them. The germline V gene has CDR1 SGHRS and CDR2 YFSETQ. CDR3 sequence: CASSAGTPSYNEQFF. The CDR3 coding sequence is TGCGCCAGCAGTGCCGGGACCCCTTCCTACAATGAGCAGTTCTTC.

V is TRBV11-2 and J is TRBJ2-2, with a possible D match to TRBD2 (6 bases). CDR3 length equals 15 residues. Trimming stripped 3 bases from V and 9 bases from J, with 17 bases between. Germline V gives CDR1 SGHAT, CDR2 FQNNGV. CDR3 nucleotides: TGTGCCAGCAGCTTCCCGGGGGTGGGGTCCCGGGAGCTGTTTTTT. Translating it yields CASSFPGVGSRELFF.

The V call is TRBV9, the J call TRBJ2-6; D is perhaps TRBD1 (6 bases). The CDR3 has 16 residues. V was shortened by 7 bases and J by 0 bases, with 14 bases between the two germline ends. Germline V lookup: CDR1 SGDLS, CDR2 YYNGEE. This CDR3 is CASWERQDSGANVLTF. CDR3 sequence (DNA): TGTGCCAGCTGGGAGAGACAGGACTCTGGGGCCAACGTCCTGACTTTC.

The CDR3 protein is CATSDLSSGSYEQYF. CDR3 DNA: TGTGCCACCAGTGATTTGTCTAGCGGCTCCTACGAGCAGTACTTC. The chain joins TRBV24-1 to TRBJ2-7, with 7 bases identical to TRBD2. CDR1 and CDR2 from the germline V gene are KGHDR and SFDVKD. The V gene end was trimmed by 0 bases and the J gene end by 0 bases; junction bases not matched to a gene: 1. The CDR3 contains 15 residues.

The chain carries TRBV10-3 and TRBJ2-3; D is ambiguous. Germline-derived CDR1 and CDR2 are ENHRY and SYGVKD. The germline V and J ends were trimmed by 10 bases and 5 bases, with 10 bases remaining between them. The CDR3 is 11 amino acids. The CDR3 bases are TGTGCCACCTACAGAGGAGATACGCAGTATTTT. This gives the protein CATYRGDTQYF.

The chain links TRBV11-2 to TRBJ2-7, with a possible D match to TRBD1 (5 bases). Trimming pared 0 bases from V and 9 bases from J, leaving 15 bases between. The CDR3 has 14 amino acids. Germline assignment: CDR1 SGHAT and CDR2 FQNNGV. The CDR3 reads CASSLDGSRTTQYF. For the CDR3, the DNA is TGTGCCAGCAGCTTAGATGGTAGCCGGACAACGCAGTACTTC.

The J gene is TRBJ2-3, the V gene TRBV11-2; D is perhaps TRBD2 (7 bases). There are 16 residues in the CDR3. CDR1 SGHAT and CDR2 FQNNGV come from the germline V gene. V lost 7 bases, J lost 4 bases, and 21 bases lay in between. The CDR3 sequence: CASKGGASPHPDTQYF. CDR3 DNA: TGTGCCAGCAAAGGGGGGGCTAGCCCACACCCAGATACGCAGTATTTT.

This chain uses TRBV18 with TRBJ1-3; D is uncertain. There are 12 residues in the CDR3. CDR1 KGHSH and CDR2 LQKENI come from the germline V gene. V lost 6 bases and J lost 3, with 6 bases in between. The CDR3: CASSQNGNTIYF. CDR3 sequence (DNA): TGTGCCAGCTCCCAGAATGGAAACACCATATATTTT. The entire variable domain, with the rest obtained from reference TRBV18 and TRBJ1-3, is as follows: NAGVMQNPRHLVRRRGQEARLRCSPMKGHSHVYWYRQLPEEGLKFMVYLQKENIIDESGMPKERFSAEFPKEGPSILRIQQVVRGDSAAYFCASSQNGNTIYFGEGSWLTVV.

The J gene is TRBJ2-1, the V gene TRBV27; 8 nucleotides agree with TRBD2. The CDR3 length is 16 residues. V lost 6 bases and J lost 1; bases outside the gene matches: 8. The V gene's germline CDR1 is MNHEY and CDR2 SMNVEV (reference sequence). The CDR3 coding sequence is TGTGCCAGCAGCCTTGAGCGGGAGAGGTCCTACAATGAGCAGTTCTTC. This gives the protein CASSLERERSYNEQFF.

This rearrangement joins TRBV28 to TRBJ1-1; no reliable D call. The CDR3 has 16 residues. Germline CDR1 reads MDHEN; CDR2 reads SYDVKM. V was clipped by 1 base and J by 0 bases, with 12 bases between them. CDR3 sequence (DNA): TGTGCCAGCAGTTTATTCGCCAGTTTAATGAACACTGAAGCTTTCTTT. This sequence encodes CASSLFASLMNTEAFF.

The chain joins TRBV5-1 to TRBJ2-1, with 12 bases aligning to TRBD2. Per germline, CDR1 SGHRS and CDR2 YFSETQ. V lost 3 bases, J lost 6 bases, and 4 bases stayed unmatched. There are 15 residues in the CDR3. The CDR3 region has the DNA TGCGCCAGCAGCTCCAGGACTAGCGGGGTCAATGAGCAGTTCTTC. It translates to CASSSRTSGVNEQFF.

The chain joins TRBV30 to TRBJ2-7; 7 nucleotides line up with TRBD1. With 0 bases clipped from V and 2 bases from J, the junction kept 10 bases outside the gene matches. CDR1 and CDR2 (germline): GTSNPN, SVGIG (reference sequence). CDR3 length: 16 residues. Written as DNA, the CDR3 is TGTGCCTGGAGTGTACGGCCAGGGGGTACTCCCTACGAGCAGTACTTC. It specifies CAWSVRPGGTPYEQYF.

V is TRBV5-1 and J is TRBJ2-1; 11 bases map to TRBD2. The germline V gene encodes CDR1 SGHRS and CDR2 YFSETQ. After removal of 0 bases from V and 5 bases from J, the junction contained 7 bases not matched to a gene. The CDR3 is made up of 17 amino acids. This CDR3 reads CASSLELSGRVHNEQFF. In DNA, the CDR3 is TGCGCCAGCAGCTTGGAGCTTAGCGGGAGGGTCCACAATGAGCAGTTCTTC.